This entry concerns a single TCR beta chain. Its antigen is as yet unknown. The germline V gene has CDR1 MGHDK and CDR2 SYGVNS. V shed 6 bases, J shed 3 bases, and the junction held 6 bases outside the gene matches. This CDR3 is built from 15 residues. A second PCR, run for roughly 7 to 12 cycles, used a sample-barcoded 5' primer plus a J-beta primer mix. Every cDNA molecule bore a tag from a template-switch adaptor containing 12 random nucleotides. TCRdb itself ran the 5' RACE reads through MiXCR, one entry per CDR3 protein. The sample includes around 1,500,000 distinct CDR3 sequences, 28% of them seen just once. The data derive from a study of blood T cells in healthy people across ages. Findings of the study overall: Higher diversity, along with more naive CD4+ cells, distinguished long-lived donors from aged donors.

Researchers isolated at least 6.5 million PBMCs per sample. With each sample, at least 6 micrograms of total RNA were extracted. Sequencing was done on a sample of blood. This chain joins TRBV25-1 and TRBJ2-2; 8 nucleotides align to TRBD1. This receptor was taken from a woman in her twenties or thirties in good health. This CDR3 is CASRDQTGDTGELFF. The CDR3 DNA reads TGTGCCAGCAGAGACCAGACAGGGGACACCGGGGAGCTGTTTTTT. Supplemented by reference TRBV25-1 and TRBJ2-2, the full variable domain reads EADIYQTPRYLVIGTGKKITLECSQTMGHDKMYWYQQDPGMELHLIHYSYGVNSTEKGDLSSESTVSRIRTEHFPLTLESARPSHTSQYLCASRDQTGDTGELFFGEGSRLTVL.